The T cell receptor (beta chain) under discussion was sequenced for a study of blood T cell repertoires in COVID-19. Across the study: The study drew acute and convalescent COVID-19 samples from the United States, Italy and Spain. Sources were T cells, B-cell-depleted T cells, or PBMCs; the material itself was cDNA or gDNA.

This CDR3 has 14 residues. Germline CDR1 reads MNHEY; CDR2 reads SVGEGT. V shed 4 bases and J 8 bases; nucleotides not matched to a gene: 10. In the original analysis: Counts of nucleated cells, estimated from reference gene primer amplification, were obtained. The repertoire was sequenced with immunoSEQ multiplex PCR; TCRdb's copy has only in-frame clones and lacks some. D and trimming come from the DNA, and the V and J calls and clone size come from that table. The table lists over 110,000 clones, 70% to 85% of them singletons. Sequenced sample: peripheral blood. The chain employs TRBV6-2 or TRBV6-3 and TRBJ1-1; 7 bases are shared with TRBD1. The clonotype comes from a man between 60 and 75 years old with active or convalescent COVID-19. The CDR3 coding sequence is TGTGCCAGCAGTTTTCAGGGGGTAGGGATCGAAGCTTTCTTT. Translation gives CASSFQGVGIEAFF.